This T cell receptor beta chain was captured by sequencing in a study of blood T cell repertoires in COVID-19. Study-level information: COVID-19 samples from acute and convalescent phases originated in the United States, Italy and Spain. T cells, B-cell-depleted T cells, or PBMCs provided the cDNA or gDNA that served as material.

This CDR3 contains 16 residues. From germline, CDR1 is LNHDA and CDR2 SQIVND (reference sequence). The trim removed 2 bases at V and 2 bases at J, leaving 6 bases unmatched. Authors' data handling: Reference gene primer amplification gave nucleated cell count estimates. Sequencing used immunoSEQ multiplex PCR; TCRdb keeps in-frame clones, though not all of them. The V and J calls and clone size are taken from that table; D and trimming were inferred from the DNA. The sample yields about 150,000 clones, about 77% seen once. The chain combines TRBV19 with TRBJ1-1; 9 nucleotides align to TRBD1. The sequenced material came from peripheral blood. The sequence was collected from a woman of 80 years or more with acute or convalescent COVID-19. CDR3 region: CASSIRGQGTNTEAFF. CDR3 nucleotide sequence: TGTGCCAGTAGTATAAGAGGACAGGGGACAAACACTGAAGCTTTCTTT.